This is a list of T cell receptor beta chains from one sample in a study of cytomegalovirus exposure and HLA in healthy donors. TCRdb's copy holds only in-frame clones and misses some; the assay was immunoSEQ multiplex PCR. The sample table includes 25,000 to 40,000 clones. Input material: PBMCs. Receptors were obtained from a man aged 35 to 55 in good health and CMV-seronegative. Both conserved end residues are part of each CDR3. The D gene is left open where the match is weak.

DNA,CDR3,D,J,V
TGTGCCAGCAGCGTAGGGGGACAGGGCCGCACTGAAGATTTCTTT,CASSVGGQGRTEDFF,TRBD1,TRBJ1-1,TRBV9
TGCGCCAGCAGCGGCGGACAGTTTGTAGGAGAGACCCAGTACTTC,CASSGGQFVGETQYF,-,TRBJ2-5,TRBV5-1
TGTGCCAGCAGTTTATGGGAGGCCCTCTCCTGGGGCTATGGCTACACCTTC,CASSLWEALSWGYGYTF,-,TRBJ1-2,TRBV28
TGTGCCAGTAGTATCCTAGCGGGAAGCAACACCGGGGAGCTGTTTTTT,CASSILAGSNTGELFF,TRBD2,TRBJ2-2,TRBV19
TGTGCCAGCAGTTTTCGGGGTCGGGGGAGCAATCAGCCCCAGCATTTT,CASSFRGRGSNQPQHF,-,TRBJ1-5,TRBV28
TGTGCCATCAGTGAAGGACAGGGGGCCTCTGAAGCTTTCTTT,CAISEGQGASEAFF,TRBD1,TRBJ1-1,TRBV10-3
TGCGCCAGCAGCTTACAGGGAGACTATGGCTACACCTTC,CASSLQGDYGYTF,-,TRBJ1-2,TRBV5-1
TGTGCCAGCAGTGAAGTAAGCGGACAGGGGGCAGAGACCCAGTACTTC,CASSEVSGQGAETQYF,TRBD1,TRBJ2-5,TRBV6-1
TGTGCCAGCAGCTTTTCACAGGGGACCGAGCAGTACTTC,CASSFSQGTEQYF,TRBD1,TRBJ2-7,TRBV7-2
TGTGCCAGCAGCGCCCCCTGGGGGGGGCCTAACGAGCAGTACTTC,CASSAPWGGPNEQYF,-,TRBJ2-7,TRBV7-2
TGTGCCACCAGCAGAGATGGGGCTAGCGGGGCGCAGTACTTC,CATSRDGASGAQYF,TRBD2,TRBJ2-7,TRBV15
TGTGCCAGCAGCTCGGGAACCACAGATACGCAGTATTTT,CASSSGTTDTQYF,-,TRBJ2-3,TRBV7-9
TGTGCCAGCAGCGCGGACTCCACAGATAAGCAGTATTTT,CASSADSTDKQYF,-,TRBJ2-3,TRBV7-3
TGCGCCAGCAGCCTCCGGTCGGGTAACTACGAGCAGTACTTC,CASSLRSGNYEQYF,-,TRBJ2-7,TRBV5-1
TGTGCCAGCTCACCTCGACAGGGGGCGGAGGATGGCTACACCTTC,CASSPRQGAEDGYTF,TRBD1,TRBJ1-2,TRBV18
TGTGCCAGCAGTTTCAGGGGTAGCAATCAGCCCCAGCATTTT,CASSFRGSNQPQHF,-,TRBJ1-5,TRBV27
TGTGCCAGCAGTTACCGGGGGTTTGGGGGCACAGATACGCAGTATTTT,CASSYRGFGGTDTQYF,-,TRBJ2-3,TRBV6-6
TGCGCCAGCAGCTTGAGGCTAGCGGGAGCTGGCGAGCAGTACTTC,CASSLRLAGAGEQYF,TRBD2,TRBJ2-7,TRBV5-1
TGTGCCAGCAGCAGAACGACAGGGACAGGGGGCCATGGCTACACCTTC,CASSRTTGTGGHGYTF,TRBD1,TRBJ1-2,TRBV14
TGTGCCAGCAGTTTGGACATACCTAACGAAGGGGAAAAACTGTTTTTT,CASSLDIPNEGEKLFF,-,TRBJ1-4,TRBV6-5
TGTGCCAGCAGCCAAGGAGCGGGAGCTTCCGGGGAGCTGTTTTTT,CASSQGAGASGELFF,TRBD2,TRBJ2-2,TRBV4-2
TGTGCCAGCAGTTACGATCTAGAGGGGGGGGACACTGAAGCTTTCTTT,CASSYDLEGGDTEAFF,-,TRBJ1-1,TRBV6-5
TGTGCCAGTACAGGGTTTTTTGGGGAGACCCAGTACTTC,CASTGFFGETQYF,-,TRBJ2-5,TRBV19
TGTGCCAGCAGGGGACAGGGGAGGGGCTATGGCTACACCTTC,CASRGQGRGYGYTF,TRBD1,TRBJ1-2,TRBV7-9
TGTGCCAGCAGCTCCACCGACCTTAGGGAGGGCTACACCTTC,CASSSTDLREGYTF,-,TRBJ1-2,TRBV11-1
TGTGCCAGCAGCCTTATAACAGGGGACCCCATGAACACTGAAGCTTTCTTT,CASSLITGDPMNTEAFF,TRBD1,TRBJ1-1,TRBV5-4
TGCGCCAGCAGCTTGGCGGGGGTTAGTGGCTACACCTTC,CASSLAGVSGYTF,-,TRBJ1-2,TRBV5-1
TGTGCCAGCAATAAGAGGCAGTCTGCGACAGATACGCAGTATTTT,CASNKRQSATDTQYF,-,TRBJ2-3,TRBV6-5
TGCGCCAGCAGCCAATACCGGGACAGTCGCTACGAGCAGTACTTC,CASSQYRDSRYEQYF,TRBD1,TRBJ2-7,TRBV4-3
TGCAGCGTCCGGGACAGGGTCAACGAGCAGTACTTC,CSVRDRVNEQYF,TRBD1,TRBJ2-7,TRBV29-1
TGTGCCAGCAGTCCGGGGGGGGGATTCGGCACTGAAGCTTTCTTT,CASSPGGGFGTEAFF,-,TRBJ1-1,TRBV6-5